Each of the 23 T cell receptor beta chains below was sequenced from the same sample in a study of blood T cell repertoires in COVID-19. Assay used: immunoSEQ multiplex PCR; TCRdb lists only in-frame clones, some missing. The data show roughly 180,000 clones, roughly 85% seen once. Sequenced material: peripheral blood. Receptors originate from a man in his sixties with acute or convalescent COVID-19.

The chain couples TRBV9 to TRBJ2-1; D may be TRBD1 (6 bases). The CDR3 length is 14 residues. The ends were cut back, 2 bases at V and 4 bases at J, with 10 bases in the middle. Germline CDR1 reads SGDLS; CDR2 reads YYNGEE. DNA for the CDR3: TGTGCCAGCAGCGTTGGGGGCGAATACAATGAGCAGTTCTTC. Protein: CASSVGGEYNEQFF.

This sequence joins TRBV5-8 and TRBJ2-1; D uncertain. CDR1 SGHTS and CDR2 YDEGEE come from the germline V gene. V gave up 2 bases and J gave up 3 bases, with 6 bases separating them. The CDR3 length is 13 residues. As DNA, the CDR3 is TGTGCCAGCAGCTTACGGGTCTACAATGAGCAGTTCTTC. It encodes CASSLRVYNEQFF.

The chain employs TRBV20-1 and TRBJ2-1, with D maybe TRBD1 (5 bases). The germline V gene encodes CDR1 DFQATT and CDR2 SNEGSKA (reference sequence). The CDR3 totals 16 residues. The germline V and J ends were trimmed by 3 bases and 7 bases, with 22 bases remaining between them. The CDR3 nucleotides are TGCAGTGCTAGTCCTTTAGGGGTTTTAGTTAGGAATGAGCAGTTCTTC. This translates into CSASPLGVLVRNEQFF.

The rearrangement uses TRBV5-1 and TRBJ1-1; 7 nucleotides match TRBD1. CDR1 SGHRS and CDR2 YFSETQ come from the germline V gene. J gave up 4 bases and V 2 bases, and 8 bases lay outside the gene matches. CDR3 length: 15 amino acids. The chain's CDR3 is CASSLDRVESTEAFF. In nucleotides, the CDR3 is TGCGCCAGCAGCTTAGACAGGGTTGAGAGCACTGAAGCTTTCTTT.

The rearrangement joins TRBV30 to TRBJ1-1; D is unresolved. Trimming stripped 3 bases from V and 5 bases from J, with 13 bases between. This CDR3 region has 13 residues. Germline CDR1 and CDR2: GTSNPN and SVGIG (reference sequence). CDR3 bases: TGTGCCTGGAGCCCAGGTCCCTTAACTGAAGCTTTCTTT. Translated: CAWSPGPLTEAFF.

Only one count was recorded for this clone. The chain links TRBV28 to TRBJ1-1; D gene uncertain. The CDR3 contains 13 residues. Trimming pared 7 bases from V and 1 base from J, leaving 10 bases between. Germline V CDR1 and CDR2: MDHEN, SYDVKM. CDR3 sequence (DNA): TGTGCCAGCACCGAAGTGCGGAACACTGAAGCTTTCTTT. Amino acid sequence: CASTEVRNTEAFF.

The chain combines TRBV28 with TRBJ1-2, with D possibly TRBD1 on 6 matching bases. The CDR3 extends over 15 amino acids. Trimming took 6 bases from V and 4 from J, leaving 18 bases between them. Germline assignment: CDR1 MDHEN and CDR2 SYDVKM. The CDR3: CASSLPNRESYGYTF. The CDR3 region has the DNA TGTGCCAGCAGCTTACCCAACAGGGAGTCCTATGGCTACACCTTC.

The rearrangement links TRBV14 to TRBJ1-5; D gene ambiguous. The CDR3 totals 15 residues. The germline V gene has CDR1 SGHDN and CDR2 FVKESK. Deletions cut 4 bases from V and 6 bases from J, with 16 bases between. CDR3 in DNA: TGTGCCAGCAGCCCCGTTGCGGGGAAGGGTCAGCCCCAGCATTTT. The encoded protein is CASSPVAGKGQPQHF. The full variable domain, completed using reference TRBV14 and TRBJ1-5, is EAGVTQFPSHSVIEKGQTVTLRCDPISGHDNLYWYRRVMGKEIKFLLHFVKESKQDESGMPNNRFLAERTGGTYSTLKVQPAELEDSGVYFCASSPVAGKGQPQHFGDGTRLSIL.

This clone was detected once. This chain links TRBV18 with TRBJ1-2, with 7 nucleotides matching TRBD1. Germline V gene sequence: CDR1 KGHSH, CDR2 LQKENI. The CDR3 runs to 14 residues. V shed 2 bases and J 6 bases; nucleotides not matched to a gene: 6. The CDR3 sequence is CASSPGQGEDGYTF. CDR3 DNA: TGTGCCAGCTCACCAGGGCAGGGGGAGGATGGCTACACCTTC.

The chain has TRBV21-1 and TRBJ2-5; the table's D call TRBD1 went unverified against the DNA. TRBV21-1 is a documented pseudogene. The CDR3 is 21 residues long. The CDR3 bases are TGTGCCAGCAGCAAAGCGCCCGGGGACCCTCAAAGGGGGTCCGGCCAAGAGACCCAGTACTTC. Protein sequence: CASSKAPGDPQRGSGQETQYF.

J is TRBJ1-4 and V is TRBV28; the D is unclear. The ends were cut back, 3 bases at V and 3 bases at J, with 8 bases in the middle. This CDR3 has 14 amino acids. The V gene's germline CDR1 is MDHEN and CDR2 SYDVKM. CDR3 sequence (DNA): TGTGCCAGCAGTTTGAGTCGTCCTAATGAAAAACTGTTTTTT. Protein sequence: CASSLSRPNEKLFF. Combining the CDR3 with reference TRBV28 and TRBJ1-4 gives the whole variable domain DVKVTQSSRYLVKRTGEKVFLECVQDMDHENMFWYRQDPGLGLRLIYFSYDVKMKEKGDIPEGYSVSREKKERFSLILESASTNQTSMYLCASSLSRPNEKLFFGSGTQLSVL.

This clone occurred a few times. The chain joins TRBV2 to TRBJ2-3; 9 nucleotides agree with TRBD2. After removal of 2 bases from V and 5 bases from J, the junction contained 8 bases not matched to a gene. There are 16 residues in the CDR3. The germline gives CDR1 SNHLY, CDR2 FYNNEI. CDR3 in DNA: TGTGCCAGCAGTGAAAGTCAAGCGGGAGGAGGAGATACGCAGTATTTT. It translates to CASSESQAGGGDTQYF.

V usage is TRBV5-6 and J usage is TRBJ2-7; possible D gene TRBD1, 5 bases. The CDR3 runs 14 residues. The germline CDR1 and CDR2 sequences are SGHDT and YYEEEE. Deletions cut 4 bases from V and 6 bases from J, with 17 bases between. The CDR3 region has the DNA TGTGCCAGCAGCCGTCAGGGTAAGGGGCTCGAGCAGTACTTC. It translates to CASSRQGKGLEQYF.

The gene calls are TRBV2 and TRBJ1-5; maybe TRBD1 (6 bases). V was cut by 6 bases and J by 6 bases, with 18 bases left in between. Germline V gives CDR1 SNHLY, CDR2 FYNNEI. This CDR3 comprises 15 residues. CDR3 loop: CASSRLGGAGQPQHF. Here the CDR3 DNA reads TGTGCCAGCAGCCGCCTAGGGGGGGCAGGTCAGCCCCAGCATTTT.

The V gene is TRBV25-1, the J gene TRBJ1-2; TRBD1 is a possible D gene (6 bases). The V gene's germline CDR1 is MGHDK and CDR2 SYGVNS. Trimming cost V 5 bases and J 0 bases, with 16 bases left between them. This CDR3 comprises 16 residues. This CDR3 reads CASSYGGRWSNYGYTF. In DNA form, the CDR3 reads TGTGCCAGCAGTTACGGGGGGCGGTGGTCTAACTATGGCTACACCTTC.

The chain couples TRBV6-4 to TRBJ1-5, with 7 bases identical to TRBD1. Germline V gene sequence: CDR1 MRHNA, CDR2 SNTAGT. This CDR3 contains 18 residues. Trimming took 5 bases from V and 0 from J; bases not matched to a gene: 13. The CDR3 DNA reads TGTGCCAGCAGTCGTAGAGGGGGCGGCTTTTATAGCAATCAGCCCCAGCATTTT. Translated: CASSRRGGGFYSNQPQHF.

The chain recombines TRBV2 with TRBJ2-2; 10 bases are a match to TRBD1. Germline CDR1 reads SNHLY; CDR2 reads FYNNEI. The CDR3 totals 14 residues. With V trimmed by 5 bases and J by 5 bases, 2 bases remained unmatched. In nucleotides, the CDR3 is TGTGCCAGCAGTTGGGACAGGGGAACCGGGGAGCTGTTTTTT. Residues: CASSWDRGTGELFF. The full variable domain, in which reference TRBV2 and TRBJ2-2 provide the parts outside the CDR3, is EPEVTQTPSHQVTQMGQEVILRCVPISNHLYFYWYRQILGQKVEFLVSFYNNEISEKSEIFDDQFSVERPDGSNFTLKIRSTKLEDSAMYFCASSWDRGTGELFFGEGSRLTVL.

The V call is TRBV10-2, the J call TRBJ2-4; 12 nucleotides line up with TRBD2. The CDR3 runs to 19 residues. Per the germline V gene, CDR1 is WSHSY and CDR2 is SAAADI. V shed 6 bases, J shed 0 bases, and the junction held 12 bases outside the gene matches. CDR3 in amino acids: CASRKGLAGPTLAKNIQYF. The CDR3 coding sequence is TGCGCCAGCAGAAAGGGACTAGCGGGTCCAACCCTAGCCAAAAACATTCAGTACTTC.

J is TRBJ2-3 and V is TRBV19; no reliable D call. V lost 4 bases to trimming and J lost 4 bases, with 6 bases between them. Germline V CDR1 and CDR2: LNHDA, SQIVND (reference sequence). The CDR3 has 12 residues. CDR3 sequence reads: CASSRRSDTQYF. CDR3 sequence (DNA): TGTGCCAGTAGTAGGAGATCAGATACGCAGTATTTT.

This clone showed up just a few times. This sequence joins TRBV15 and TRBJ2-2; 9 bases map to TRBD1. Trimming took 0 bases from V and 4 from J; bases not matched to a gene: 12. Germline V CDR1 and CDR2: LNHNV, YYDKDF (reference sequence). This CDR3 has 19 amino acids. The CDR3 DNA reads TGTGCCACCAGCAGAGATTGGGGACAGGGAAACAAATTCACCGGGGAGCTGTTTTTT. It codes for CATSRDWGQGNKFTGELFF.

V and J are TRBV6-5 and TRBJ1-2; D remains ambiguous. The CDR3 is 14 amino acids. V gave up 0 bases and J gave up 2 bases, with 7 bases separating them. The V gene's germline CDR1 is MNHEY and CDR2 SVGAGI. CDR3 protein: CASSYSARNYGYTF. For the CDR3, the DNA is TGTGCCAGCAGTTACTCGGCCAGGAACTATGGCTACACCTTC.

V gene TRBV7-9 combines with J gene TRBJ2-6; 7 nucleotides match TRBD1. The J segment lost 2 bases and the V segment lost 0 bases, leaving 10 bases of the junction unmatched. CDR1 is SEHNR, CDR2 FQNEAQ, per germline (reference sequence). This CDR3 has 19 amino acids. CDR3 amino acids: CASSLAPGDSSPGANVLTF. The CDR3 DNA is TGTGCCAGCAGCTTAGCCCCTGGGGACAGCTCCCCTGGGGCCAACGTCCTGACTTTC.

The DNA for the CDR3 is TGTGCCAGCAGCTCCCCCCATGGAGGCGGGAGATACACAGATACGCAGTATTTT. It specifies CASSSPHGGGRYTDTQYF. The rearrangement links TRBV5-4 to TRBJ2-3; 7 nucleotides line up with TRBD2. This CDR3 spans 18 amino acids. Germline-derived CDR1 and CDR2 are SGHNT and YYREEE (reference sequence). Trimming cost V 3 bases and J 2 bases; bases outside gene matches: 15.